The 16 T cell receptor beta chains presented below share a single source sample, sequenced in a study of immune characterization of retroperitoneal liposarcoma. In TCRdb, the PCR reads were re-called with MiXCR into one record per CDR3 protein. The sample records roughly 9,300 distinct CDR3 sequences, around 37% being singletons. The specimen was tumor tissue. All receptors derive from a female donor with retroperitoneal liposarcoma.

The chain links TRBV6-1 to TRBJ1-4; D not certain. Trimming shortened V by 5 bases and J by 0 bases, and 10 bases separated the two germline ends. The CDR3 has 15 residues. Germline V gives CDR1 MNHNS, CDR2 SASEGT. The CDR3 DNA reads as TGTGCCAGCAGTTCCGCCGTAGCAACTAATGAAAAACTGTTTTTT. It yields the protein CASSSAVATNEKLFF.

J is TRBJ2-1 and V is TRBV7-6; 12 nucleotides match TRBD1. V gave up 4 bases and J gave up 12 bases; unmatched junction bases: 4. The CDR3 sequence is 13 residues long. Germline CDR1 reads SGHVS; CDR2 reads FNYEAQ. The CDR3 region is CASSSGQGALQFF. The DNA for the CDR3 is TGTGCCAGCAGCTCGGGACAGGGGGCTTTGCAGTTCTTC.

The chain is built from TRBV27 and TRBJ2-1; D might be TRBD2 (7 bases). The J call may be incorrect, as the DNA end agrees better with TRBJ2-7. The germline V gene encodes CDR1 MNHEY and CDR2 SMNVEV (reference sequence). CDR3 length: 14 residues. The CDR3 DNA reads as TGTGCCAGCAGTTCGAGGGGGGGATACTACGAGCAGTACTTC. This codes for CASSSRGGYYEQYF.

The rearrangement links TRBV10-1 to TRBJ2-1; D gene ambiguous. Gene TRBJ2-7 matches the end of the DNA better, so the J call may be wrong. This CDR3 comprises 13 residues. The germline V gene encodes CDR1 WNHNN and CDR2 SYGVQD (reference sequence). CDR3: CASSESPTHEQYF. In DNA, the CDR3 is TGCGCCAGCAGTGAGTCCCCGACCCACGAGCAGTACTTC.

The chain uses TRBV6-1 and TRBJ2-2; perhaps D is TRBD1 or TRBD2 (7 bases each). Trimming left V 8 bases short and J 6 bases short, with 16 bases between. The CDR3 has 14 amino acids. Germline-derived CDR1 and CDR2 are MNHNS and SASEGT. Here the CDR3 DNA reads TGTGCCAGCCAGGGGGGGCGATTTTCCGGGGAGCTGTTTTTT. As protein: CASQGGRFSGELFF.

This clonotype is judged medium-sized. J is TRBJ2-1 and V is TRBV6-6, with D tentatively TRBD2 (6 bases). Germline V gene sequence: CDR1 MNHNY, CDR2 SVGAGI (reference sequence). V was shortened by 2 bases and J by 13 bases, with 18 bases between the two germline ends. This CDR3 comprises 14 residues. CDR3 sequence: CASSYRRTGVPQFF. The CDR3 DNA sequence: TGTGCCAGCAGTTACCGACGCACGGGGGTGCCCCAGTTCTTC.

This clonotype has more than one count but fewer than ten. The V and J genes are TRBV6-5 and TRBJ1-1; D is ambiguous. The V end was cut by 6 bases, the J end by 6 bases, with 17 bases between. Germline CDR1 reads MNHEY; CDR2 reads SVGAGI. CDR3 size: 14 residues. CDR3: CASSGLVLGPEAFF. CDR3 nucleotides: TGTGCCAGCAGCGGGCTTGTTTTGGGCCCTGAAGCTTTCTTT.

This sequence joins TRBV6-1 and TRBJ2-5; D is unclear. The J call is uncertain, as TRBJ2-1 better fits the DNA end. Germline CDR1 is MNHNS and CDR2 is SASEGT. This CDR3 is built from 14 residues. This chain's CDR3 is CASSRPLDHNEQFF. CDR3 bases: TGTGCCAGCAGTCGTCCCCTGGATCACAATGAGCAGTTCTTC.

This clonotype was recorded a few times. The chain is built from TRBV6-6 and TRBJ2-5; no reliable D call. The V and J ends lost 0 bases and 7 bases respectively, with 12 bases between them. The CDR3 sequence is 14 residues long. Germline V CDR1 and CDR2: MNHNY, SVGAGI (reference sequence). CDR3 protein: CASSYSPGAATQYF. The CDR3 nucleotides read TGTGCCAGCAGTTACTCGCCAGGTGCCGCGACCCAGTACTTC.

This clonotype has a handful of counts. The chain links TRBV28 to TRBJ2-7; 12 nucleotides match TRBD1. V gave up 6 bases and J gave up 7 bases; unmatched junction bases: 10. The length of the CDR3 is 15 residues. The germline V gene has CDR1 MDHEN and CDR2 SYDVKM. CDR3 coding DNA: TGTGCCAGCAGGGGAGGGGGACAGGGGGCAGGAGAGCAGTACTTC. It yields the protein CASRGGGQGAGEQYF. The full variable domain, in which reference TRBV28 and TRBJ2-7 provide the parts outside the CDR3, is DVKVTQSSRYLVKRTGEKVFLECVQDMDHENMFWYRQDPGLGLRLIYFSYDVKMKEKGDIPEGYSVSREKKERFSLILESASTNQTSMYLCASRGGGQGAGEQYFGPGTRLTVT.

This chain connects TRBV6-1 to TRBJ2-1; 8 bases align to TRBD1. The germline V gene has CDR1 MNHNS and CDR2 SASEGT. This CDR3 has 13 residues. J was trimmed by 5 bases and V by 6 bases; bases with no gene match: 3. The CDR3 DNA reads TGTGCCAGCAGAGACAGGGGAGACAATGAGCAGTTCTTC. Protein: CASRDRGDNEQFF.

The CDR3 here is CASSRQGFNYGYTF. The CDR3 bases are TGTGCCAGCAGTCGGCAGGGGTTTAACTATGGCTACACCTTC. The chain couples TRBV27 to TRBJ1-2, with a tentative D call TRBD1 (6 bases). Deletions cut 5 bases from V and 1 base from J, with 11 bases between. The CDR3 consists of 14 residues. Germline CDR1 is MNHEY and CDR2 is SMNVEV (reference sequence).

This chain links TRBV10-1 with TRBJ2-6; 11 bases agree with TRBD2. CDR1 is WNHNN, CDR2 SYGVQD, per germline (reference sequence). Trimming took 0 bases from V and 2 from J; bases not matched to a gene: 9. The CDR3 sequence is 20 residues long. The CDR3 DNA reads TGCGCCAGCAGTGAGTCGACTCATAGCGGGAGGGCCGCTGGGGCCAACGTCCTGACTTTC. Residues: CASSESTHSGRAAGANVLTF.

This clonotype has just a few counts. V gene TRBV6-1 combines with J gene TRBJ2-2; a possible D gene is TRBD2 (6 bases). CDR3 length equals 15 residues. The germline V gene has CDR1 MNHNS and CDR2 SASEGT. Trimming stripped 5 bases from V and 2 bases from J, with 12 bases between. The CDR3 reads CASSRDLINTGELFF. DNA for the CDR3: TGTGCCAGCAGTCGGGACTTAATAAACACCGGGGAGCTGTTTTTT.

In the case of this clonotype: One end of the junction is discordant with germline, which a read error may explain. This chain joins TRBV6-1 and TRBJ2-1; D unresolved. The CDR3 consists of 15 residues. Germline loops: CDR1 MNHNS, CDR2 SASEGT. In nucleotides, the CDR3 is TGTGCCAGCAGTCTGGATCCAGTCTCCTACAATGAGCAGCTCTTC. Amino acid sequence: CASSLDPVSYNEQLF.

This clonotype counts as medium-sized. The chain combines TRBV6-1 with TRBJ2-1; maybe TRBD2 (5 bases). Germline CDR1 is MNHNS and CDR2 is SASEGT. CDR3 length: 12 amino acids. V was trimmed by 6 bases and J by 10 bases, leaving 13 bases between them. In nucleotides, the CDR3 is TGTGCCAGCAGCTCCTACACGGGAGAGCAGTTCTTC. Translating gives CASSSYTGEQFF.